The 24 T cell receptor beta chains reported below all come from one sample, sequenced in a study of blood T cell repertoires in COVID-19. Clones were sequenced by immunoSEQ multiplex PCR, and TCRdb holds only the in-frame ones, with some missing. The sample carries about 350,000 clones, about 89% recorded once. Source material: PBMCs or T cells enriched from blood (not recorded which). These receptors were obtained from a woman in her 30s who had recovered from COVID-19.

The chain employs TRBV12-3 or TRBV12-4 and TRBJ1-2; 12 nucleotides agree with TRBD1. The junction had 7 bases not matched to a gene; V was cut back by 3 bases and J by 14 bases. The CDR3 is 13 amino acids. DNA of the CDR3: TGTGCCAGCAGTTTCCCGGGACAGGGGGCGAGGACCTTC. Amino acids: CASSFPGQGARTF.

The rearrangement uses TRBV30 and TRBJ2-1; possibly TRBD1 for D (5 bases). The V gene lost 0 bases and the J gene lost 3 bases, with 6 bases spanning the gap. Germline loops: CDR1 GTSNPN, CDR2 SVGIG (reference sequence). The CDR3 length is 13 residues. The CDR3 bases are TGTGCCTGGAGTGTAGACAGCTACAATGAGCAGTTCTTC. Translation gives CAWSVDSYNEQFF.

V is TRBV7-2 and J is TRBJ2-2; 12 nucleotides line up with TRBD2. The CDR3 consists of 15 residues. Germline assignment: CDR1 SGHTA and CDR2 FQGNSA. After removal of 6 bases from V and 1 base from J, the junction contained 0 bases not matched to a gene. The CDR3 reads CASRGLAGNTGELFF. The CDR3 DNA follows: TGTGCCAGCAGGGGACTAGCGGGGAACACCGGGGAGCTGTTTTTT.

This chain links TRBV24-1 with TRBJ1-2; 7 bases fit TRBD1. Trimming removed 0 bases from V and 8 bases from J; junction bases left unmatched: 2. Per the germline V gene, CDR1 is KGHDR and CDR2 is SFDVKD. This CDR3 region has 13 residues. CDR3: CATSDLRQGGYTF. The CDR3 DNA follows: TGTGCCACCAGTGATTTGAGACAGGGAGGCTACACCTTC.

V usage is TRBV7-6 and J usage is TRBJ1-2, with D perhaps matching TRBD1 (5 bases). V was shortened by 3 bases and J by 0 bases, with 8 bases between the two germline ends. This CDR3 contains 14 residues. Germline CDR1 SGHVS, CDR2 FNYEAQ. The CDR3 DNA sequence: TGTGCCAGCAGCTTGGGGCCTTCTAACTATGGCTACACCTTC. Protein product: CASSLGPSNYGYTF.

This sequence joins TRBV6-1 and TRBJ2-7; TRBD2 might be the D (7 bases). The V gene lost 3 bases and the J gene lost 6 bases, with 12 bases spanning the gap. The CDR3 sequence is 13 residues long. Germline CDR1 MNHNS, CDR2 SASEGT. The CDR3 DNA reads TGTGCCAGCAGTGAGGGGGGGCTGGGCGAGCAGTACTTC. Protein product: CASSEGGLGEQYF.

This chain joins TRBV7-6 and TRBJ2-3, with 8 bases lining up with TRBD2. The CDR3 has 14 residues. With V trimmed by 5 bases and J by 6 bases, 7 bases remained unmatched. In germline, CDR1 is SGHVS, CDR2 FNYEAQ. The CDR3 reads CASSPGAGEDTQYF. DNA for the CDR3: TGTGCCAGCAGCCCAGGAGCGGGGGAGGATACGCAGTATTTT.

CDR3 sequence: CASSLQGPNYNEQFF. The CDR3 DNA reads as TGCGCCAGCAGCTTGCAGGGGCCAAATTACAATGAGCAGTTCTTC. V is TRBV5-1 and J is TRBJ2-1; D might be TRBD1 (6 bases). V was clipped by 1 base and J by 4 bases, with 12 bases between them. This CDR3 has 15 amino acids. Looked up from germline, CDR1 is SGHRS and CDR2 is YFSETQ.

CDR3 bases: TGTGCCAGCAGCCCCAGGAGCGGGTCTAGCACAGATACGCAGTATTTT. Translating gives CASSPRSGSSTDTQYF. The V and J genes are TRBV7-9 and TRBJ2-3; D perhaps matches TRBD2 (6 bases). There are 16 residues in the CDR3. Germline V gene lookup returns CDR1 SEHNR and CDR2 FQNEAQ (reference sequence). V lost 5 bases and J lost 0, with 15 bases in between.

The chain uses TRBV18 and TRBJ1-2, with 12 positions matching TRBD1. V gave up 0 bases and J gave up 8 bases; unmatched junction bases: 4. CDR1 is KGHSH, CDR2 LQKENI, per germline. CDR3 size: 15 residues. CDR3 sequence (DNA): TGTGCCAGCTCACCACCGGGACAGGGGGCTCGAGGCTACACCTTC. Amino acid sequence: CASSPPGQGARGYTF.

The gene calls are TRBV29-1 and TRBJ2-3; D is unclear. In germline, CDR1 is SQVTM, CDR2 ANQGSEA. This CDR3 contains 10 residues. V lost 8 bases and J lost 9, with 12 bases in between. CDR3 protein: CSHGAETQYF. CDR3 bases: TGCAGCCATGGAGCTGAGACGCAGTATTTT.

This clone was seen a handful of times. The rearrangement links TRBV3-1 (or the pseudogene TRBV3-2) to TRBJ2-1; 13 nucleotides match TRBD2. The CDR3 runs to 20 residues. J gave up 0 bases and V 0 bases, and 8 bases lay outside the gene matches. Germline V gene data show CDR1 as LGHDT and CDR2 as YNNKEL (reference sequence). This chain's CDR3 is CASSQDTGGLAGSSYNEQFF. DNA for the CDR3: TGTGCCAGCAGCCAAGATACGGGGGGACTAGCGGGGAGCTCCTACAATGAGCAGTTCTTC.

The genes are TRBV4-3 and TRBJ2-1; 8 bases are a match to TRBD2. The CDR3 consists of 17 residues. The V and J ends lost 0 bases and 6 bases, in that order; junction bases with no gene match: 10. Germline V CDR1 and CDR2: LGHNA, YSLEER. DNA for the CDR3: TGCGCCAGCAGCCAAGACGCTCCGGGACTAGGATTCAATGAGCAGTTCTTC. It is translated as CASSQDAPGLGFNEQFF.

The chain links TRBV11-3 to TRBJ2-3; 7 bases map to TRBD1. Germline CDR1 SGHNT, CDR2 YENEEA. This CDR3 has 13 amino acids. V trimming: 5 bases; J trimming: 5 bases; junction bases outside the gene matches: 4. The CDR3 sequence is CASSPRDRDTQYF. The DNA for the CDR3 is TGTGCCAGCAGCCCCCGGGACAGAGATACGCAGTATTTT.

V is TRBV5-4 and J is TRBJ1-2; TRBD1 is a possible D gene (6 bases). The CDR3 loop spans 15 amino acids. V lost 3 bases, J lost 3 bases, and 15 bases lay in between. Germline V gives CDR1 SGHNT, CDR2 YYREEE (reference sequence). The chain's CDR3 is CASSWAGQPHYGYTF. The DNA of the CDR3 is TGTGCCAGCAGCTGGGCCGGACAGCCCCACTATGGCTACACCTTC.

V is TRBV12-5 and J is TRBJ1-1, with D possibly matching TRBD1 (5 bases). The CDR3 loop spans 14 amino acids. The V gene lost 2 bases and the J gene lost 3 bases, with 10 bases spanning the gap. Germline CDR1 LGHNT, CDR2 FRNRAP. In DNA, the CDR3 is TGTGCTAGTGGTTTGTTCGGGGGGTACACTGAAGCTTTCTTT. This gives the protein CASGLFGGYTEAFF.

The V call is TRBV5-1, the J call TRBJ2-3; weak D call: TRBD1 (6 bases). Between the trimmed V and J ends, which lost 0 bases and 6 bases, there was a span of 14 bases. Germline V gene data show CDR1 as SGHRS and CDR2 as YFSETQ. CDR3 size: 15 residues. In DNA form, the CDR3 reads TGCGCCAGCAGCTTGGAAAGGGGTAGGGGGGATACGCAGTATTTT. Amino acids: CASSLERGRGDTQYF.

V and J are TRBV11-3 and TRBJ2-5, with 7 positions matching TRBD1. Germline assignment: CDR1 SGHNT and CDR2 YENEEA. CDR3 size: 13 residues. Germline trimming cut 3 bases from V and 7 bases from J; bases unmatched to any gene: 5. In DNA form, the CDR3 reads TGTGCCAGCAGCTTTGACCCAGGGGGGACCCAGTACTTC. This translates into CASSFDPGGTQYF.

The chain joins TRBV11-2 to TRBJ1-2, with D tentatively TRBD1 (6 bases). The germline V gene encodes CDR1 SGHAT and CDR2 FQNNGV. The CDR3 is made up of 14 amino acids. V dropped 5 bases and J dropped 6 bases, with 16 bases sitting between them. Written as DNA, the CDR3 is TGTGCCAGCAGCCTGAACAGGGACCGGGATGGCTACACCTTC. It encodes CASSLNRDRDGYTF.

The gene calls are TRBV27 and TRBJ2-3; TRBD2 is a possible D gene (5 bases). Germline V gives CDR1 MNHEY, CDR2 SMNVEV (reference sequence). V was pared by 5 bases and J by 1 base, with 10 bases between. This CDR3 has 14 residues. The DNA of the CDR3 is TGTGCCAGCAGTCCCGGACTCCGCACAGATACGCAGTATTTT. Protein sequence: CASSPGLRTDTQYF.

The chain carries TRBV5-5 and TRBJ2-7, with D perhaps matching TRBD1 (6 bases). The germline V gene encodes CDR1 SGHKS and CDR2 YYEKEE (reference sequence). CDR3 length: 15 residues. V was clipped by 0 bases and J by 2 bases, with 12 bases between them. The CDR3 nucleotides are TGTGCCAGCAGCTTGGAATGGGGGCTGGCCTACGAGCAGTACTTC. Protein product: CASSLEWGLAYEQYF.

The chain combines TRBV5-1 with TRBJ2-1; 8 bases are a match to TRBD1. V trimming: 2 bases; J trimming: 5 bases; junction bases outside the gene matches: 3. This CDR3 is built from 14 residues. Germline V CDR1 and CDR2: SGHRS, YFSETQ. The CDR3 protein is CASSFRQGHNEQFF. CDR3 nucleotides: TGCGCCAGCAGCTTTAGACAGGGGCACAATGAGCAGTTCTTC.

This clone was seen just once. CDR3 protein: CASSLGPPSRTQYF. As DNA, the CDR3 is TGCGCCAGCAGCTTGGGCCCTCCATCGAGGACCCAGTACTTC. The chain recombines TRBV5-1 with TRBJ2-5, with D uncertain. Trimming stripped 0 bases from V and 7 bases from J, with 13 bases between. This CDR3 spans 14 amino acids. Germline CDR1 reads SGHRS; CDR2 reads YFSETQ.

This clone showed up just a few times. The gene calls are TRBV11-2 and TRBJ1-1; D unclear. The CDR3 has 13 residues. CDR1 SGHAT and CDR2 FQNNGV come from the germline V gene. V lost 2 bases and J lost 5, with 9 bases in between. The CDR3 spells CASSLRSWTEAFF. The CDR3 DNA follows: TGTGCCAGCAGCTTAAGGAGTTGGACTGAAGCTTTCTTT.